This entry lists 27 T cell receptor beta chains sequenced from one sample in a study of blood T cell repertoires in COVID-19. Using immunoSEQ multiplex PCR, the repertoire was profiled, and TCRdb retains in-frame clones only, with some absent. The sample has fewer than 700,000 clones, 70% to 90% seen once. Input material: peripheral blood. These receptors originate from a woman in her 50s with COVID-19, enrolled during active disease.

This sequence joins TRBV6-5 and TRBJ1-1; 9 bases agree with TRBD1. The V and J ends lost 5 bases and 6 bases, in that order; junction bases with no gene match: 7. The CDR3 has 14 residues. Germline V lookup: CDR1 MNHEY, CDR2 SVGAGI. CDR3 DNA: TGTGCCAGCAGTCCACCGGGGACAGGGCCTGAAGCTTTCTTT. Amino acids: CASSPPGTGPEAFF.

About this clone itself: This same CDR3 is encoded by further DNA sequences in the sample. This chain joins TRBV19 and TRBJ2-7; 10 nucleotides agree with TRBD1. This CDR3 contains 14 residues. Trimming removed 1 base from V and 3 bases from J; junction bases left unmatched: 0. Germline values: CDR1 LNHDA, CDR2 SQIVND (reference sequence). The CDR3 loop is CASSIGTGGYEQYF. The CDR3 coding sequence is TGTGCCAGTAGTATAGGGACAGGGGGCTACGAGCAGTACTTC.

The gene calls are TRBV11-2 and TRBJ1-4; maybe TRBD1 (6 bases). This CDR3 has 15 residues. V shed 5 bases and J shed 5 bases, with 15 bases lying between them. The germline V gene has CDR1 SGHAT and CDR2 FQNNGV. DNA of the CDR3: TGTGCCAGCAGCCTTAGGGGACAACCGAATGAAAAACTGTTTTTT. Translating gives CASSLRGQPNEKLFF.

This chain connects TRBV24-1 to TRBJ1-5; D uncertain. This CDR3 has 17 amino acids. Trimming removed 0 bases at V and 5 bases at J, with 16 bases between. CDR1 KGHDR and CDR2 SFDVKD come from the germline V gene. Here the CDR3 DNA reads TGTGCCACCAGTGATTTGCGGCGGGGAGGGAACGATCAGCCCCAGCATTTT. Residues: CATSDLRRGGNDQPQHF.

This clone was seen only once. Germline and junction disagree at one end, which may indicate a read error. This chain uses TRBV7-2 with TRBJ1-2; D may be TRBD1 (5 bases). The CDR3 is 13 residues long. Germline CDR1 and CDR2: SGHTA and FQGNSA. CDR3 in amino acids: CASSWGTEYDYTF. The CDR3 region has the DNA TGTGCCAGCAGCTGGGGGACTGAATATGACTACACCTTC.

This chain uses TRBV11-2 with TRBJ1-5; 8 bases align to TRBD1. Trimming cost V 6 bases and J 4 bases; bases outside gene matches: 2. CDR1 and CDR2 from the germline V gene are SGHAT and FQNNGV. This CDR3 region has 13 residues. CDR3 sequence (DNA): TGTGCCAGCAGTCGACAGGGGAATCAGCCCCAGCATTTT. Translation: CASSRQGNQPQHF.

This chain links TRBV5-5 with TRBJ2-5; TRBD2 aligns across 10 bases. Germline V gene lookup returns CDR1 SGHKS and CDR2 YYEKEE (reference sequence). V was pared by 1 base and J by 4 bases, with 10 bases of the junction left unmatched. The CDR3 runs to 17 residues. Written as DNA, the CDR3 is TGTGCCAGCAGCTTGACGCCTAGCGGGAGCGTCGGAGAGACCCAGTACTTC. The encoded protein is CASSLTPSGSVGETQYF.

This rearrangement joins TRBV10-3 to TRBJ1-4; D is undetermined. Trimming took off 0 bases at V and 5 bases at J, with 13 bases between the two ends. The germline CDR1 and CDR2 sequences are ENHRY and SYGVKD. The CDR3 extends over 16 amino acids. The chain's CDR3 is CAISESTGSFNEKLFF. For the CDR3, the DNA is TGTGCCATCAGTGAGTCGACTGGCAGCTTCAATGAAAAACTGTTTTTT.

This rearrangement joins TRBV6-5 to TRBJ1-1, with D maybe TRBD1 (6 bases). This CDR3 contains 15 residues. The germline V and J ends were trimmed by 2 bases and 1 base, with 11 bases remaining between them. CDR1 is MNHEY and CDR2 is SVGAGI in the germline V gene. DNA of the CDR3: TGTGCCAGCAGTTACCTCGGGACATCGAACACTGAAGCTTTCTTT. Amino acid sequence: CASSYLGTSNTEAFF.

This sequence joins TRBV5-1 and TRBJ1-1, with D possibly matching TRBD1 (6 bases). In germline, CDR1 is SGHRS, CDR2 YFSETQ. The CDR3 is 14 amino acids. The ends were cut back, 5 bases at V and 0 bases at J, with 11 bases in the middle. CDR3 region: CASSNTGLNTEAFF. The CDR3 nucleotides read TGCGCCAGCAGTAACACAGGGCTGAACACTGAAGCTTTCTTT.

The chain carries TRBV18 and TRBJ2-7; D remains unclear. This CDR3 region has 13 residues. V lost 1 base to trimming and J lost 4 bases, with 8 bases between them. Germline V gene lookup returns CDR1 KGHSH and CDR2 LQKENI. The CDR3 protein is CASSPQEIYEQYF. The CDR3 DNA sequence: TGTGCCAGCTCACCACAGGAGATATACGAGCAGTACTTC.

This clone was observed a single time. This rearrangement joins TRBV7-9 to TRBJ2-7; TRBD2 matches 9 bases. This CDR3 is 15 amino acids long. Trimming at V came to 5 bases and at J to 6 bases, leaving 11 bases not matched to a gene. Germline CDR1 reads SEHNR; CDR2 reads FQNEAQ (reference sequence). DNA of the CDR3: TGTGCCAGCAGCCTAGTGAGGACTAGCGCAGTCGAGCAGTACTTC. This gives the protein CASSLVRTSAVEQYF.

The chain recombines TRBV30 with TRBJ2-7; 8 nucleotides agree with TRBD1. V was pared by 2 bases and J by 1 base, with 1 base of the junction left unmatched. The CDR3 has 13 amino acids. Germline CDR1 reads GTSNPN; CDR2 reads SVGIG (reference sequence). Here the CDR3 reads CAWSRDRSYEQYF. For the CDR3, the DNA is TGTGCCTGGAGTCGGGACAGGTCCTACGAGCAGTACTTC.

V and J are TRBV3-1 (or the pseudogene TRBV3-2) and TRBJ1-6, with a tentative D call TRBD1 (6 bases). Germline V lookup: CDR1 LGHDT, CDR2 YNNKEL (reference sequence). Trimming took off 8 bases at V and 7 bases at J, with 12 bases between the two ends. This CDR3 is built from 13 residues. The CDR3 here is CASSDTGNSPLHF. CDR3 coding DNA: TGTGCCAGCTCAGACACAGGGAATTCACCCCTCCACTTT.

V gene TRBV5-1 combines with J gene TRBJ2-5; tentatively, D is TRBD1 (5 bases). The CDR3 runs to 14 residues. V was shortened by 3 bases and J by 3 bases, with 12 bases between the two germline ends. Germline V gene sequence: CDR1 SGHRS, CDR2 YFSETQ. The CDR3 DNA is TGCGCCAGCAGCTCGACAGCTACTAAAGAGACCCAGTACTTC. It is translated as CASSSTATKETQYF. The full variable domain, in which reference TRBV5-1 and TRBJ2-5 provide the parts outside the CDR3, is KAGVTQTPRYLIKTRGQQVTLSCSPISGHRSVSWYQQTPGQGLQFLFEYFSETQRNKGNFPGRFSGRQFSNSRSEMNVSTLELGDSALYLCASSSTATKETQYFGPGTRLLVL.

J is TRBJ2-2 and V is TRBV13; a possible D gene is TRBD2 (6 bases). The CDR3 covers 13 residues. Germline-derived CDR1 and CDR2 are PRHDT and FYEKMQ (reference sequence). V lost 5 bases and J 9 bases, leaving 13 bases between the germline ends. CDR3 sequence reads: CASSAGLPRELFF. The DNA for the CDR3 is TGTGCCAGCAGCGCGGGACTTCCTAGGGAGCTGTTTTTT.

V is TRBV5-4 and J is TRBJ1-3; D unresolved. Germline V lookup: CDR1 SGHNT, CDR2 YYREEE (reference sequence). The CDR3 sequence is 12 residues long. V was shortened by 4 bases and J by 3 bases, with 5 bases between the two germline ends. As DNA, the CDR3 is TGTGCCAGCAGCCTGTATGGAAACACCATATATTTT. This sequence encodes CASSLYGNTIYF. The full variable domain, in which reference TRBV5-4 and TRBJ1-3 provide the parts outside the CDR3, is ETGVTQSPTHLIKTRGQQVTLRCSSQSGHNTVSWYQQALGQGPQFIFQYYREEENGRGNFPPRFSGLQFPNYSSELNVNALELDDSALYLCASSLYGNTIYFGEGSWLTVV.

The chain uses TRBV5-4 and TRBJ2-5; TRBD1 matches at 10 bases. Germline trimming cut 4 bases from V and 4 bases from J; bases unmatched to any gene: 13. The CDR3 loop spans 17 amino acids. Germline values: CDR1 SGHNT, CDR2 YYREEE (reference sequence). This CDR3 is CASSKPTGGALGETQYF. CDR3 DNA sequence: TGTGCCAGCAGCAAACCGACAGGGGGCGCATTAGGAGAGACCCAGTACTTC. Full variable domain (missing parts from reference TRBV5-4 and TRBJ2-5): ETGVTQSPTHLIKTRGQQVTLRCSSQSGHNTVSWYQQALGQGPQFIFQYYREEENGRGNFPPRFSGLQFPNYSSELNVNALELDDSALYLCASSKPTGGALGETQYFGPGTRLLVL.

This chain joins TRBV6-5 and TRBJ2-2; D gene uncertain. Germline V gene lookup returns CDR1 MNHEY and CDR2 SVGAGI. The CDR3 runs 14 residues. V was cut by 6 bases and J by 2 bases, with 10 bases left in between. The CDR3 bases are TGTGCCAGCAGGCAGGTCACTAACACCGGGGAGCTGTTTTTT. It is translated as CASRQVTNTGELFF.

Concerning this clone: This sample includes further DNA sequences coding for the same CDR3. This sequence joins TRBV19 and TRBJ1-5, with a tentative D call TRBD1 (5 bases). Trimming took off 4 bases at V and 0 bases at J, with 7 bases between the two ends. Germline V lookup: CDR1 LNHDA, CDR2 SQIVND (reference sequence). This CDR3 comprises 14 residues. The CDR3 nucleotides read TGTGCCAGTAGTACACAGGTTAGCAATCAGCCCCAGCATTTT. Protein sequence: CASSTQVSNQPQHF.

There are a few counts of this clone. The rearrangement joins TRBV30 to TRBJ1-3, with D hard to call. There are 15 residues in the CDR3. V lost 0 bases to trimming and J lost 7 bases, with 16 bases between them. Germline V CDR1 and CDR2: GTSNPN, SVGIG (reference sequence). The CDR3 nucleotides are TGTGCCTGGAGTGTACACCGGGGAAAAGGCAACACCATATATTTT. This gives the protein CAWSVHRGKGNTIYF.

This clone appeared a few times. Other DNA sequences in this sample translate to the same CDR3. The rearrangement joins TRBV19 to TRBJ1-5; 10 nucleotides match TRBD1. Germline V gene sequence: CDR1 LNHDA, CDR2 SQIVND (reference sequence). J gave up 2 bases and V 3 bases, and 1 base lay outside the gene matches. The length of the CDR3 is 15 residues. In DNA form, the CDR3 reads TGTGCCAGTAGTATTGGGACAGGGGGCAATCAGCCCCAGCATTTT. The encoded protein is CASSIGTGGNQPQHF.

The chain combines TRBV28 with TRBJ1-5; D ambiguous. V was clipped by 5 bases and J by 2 bases, with 19 bases between them. Per germline, CDR1 MDHEN and CDR2 SYDVKM. This CDR3 region has 17 residues. Written as DNA, the CDR3 is TGTGCCAGCAGTCAGCCAGCGGGTAGGGTGGGCAATCAGCCCCAGCATTTT. This sequence encodes CASSQPAGRVGNQPQHF.

The genes are TRBV15 and TRBJ1-1, with a weak D call TRBD1 (5 bases). There are 13 residues in the CDR3. V lost 7 bases, J lost 1 base, and 10 bases lay in between. CDR1 LNHNV and CDR2 YYDKDF come from the germline V gene (reference sequence). CDR3 bases: TGTGCCACCACCCAGGGATCGAACACTGAAGCTTTCTTT. Its protein is CATTQGSNTEAFF.

CDR3 sequence (DNA): TGTGCCAGCAGTCAGGGGCCAGGGGAGGGCTATGGCTACACCTTC. Its translation is CASSQGPGEGYGYTF. The genes are TRBV3-1 (or the pseudogene TRBV3-2) and TRBJ1-2, with a possible D match to TRBD1 (6 bases). V was shortened by 6 bases and J by 4 bases, with 18 bases between the two germline ends. Germline V gene lookup returns CDR1 LGHDT and CDR2 YNNKEL (reference sequence). This CDR3 comprises 15 residues.

V and J are TRBV6-2 or TRBV6-3 and TRBJ1-4; the match to TRBD1 covers 9 bases. The CDR3 has 15 amino acids. Germline-derived CDR1 and CDR2 are MNHEY and SVGEGT. With V trimmed by 4 bases and J by 5 bases, 5 bases remained unmatched. CDR3 DNA sequence: TGTGCCAGCAGTTCCCCGGACAGGGGAAATGAAAAACTGTTTTTT. Amino acids: CASSSPDRGNEKLFF.

This chain uses TRBV5-4 with TRBJ2-1; TRBD2 matches 10 bases. The CDR3 totals 16 residues. The trim removed 5 bases at V and 8 bases at J, leaving 13 bases unmatched. Looked up from germline, CDR1 is SGHNT and CDR2 is YYREEE (reference sequence). Here the CDR3 reads CASSPRLAGHSDEQFF. The CDR3 nucleotides read TGTGCCAGCAGTCCCCGACTAGCGGGCCACTCGGATGAGCAGTTCTTC.